This TCR beta chain originates from a study of graft-versus-host responses after intestinal transplantation (dated by TCRdb to about 2021). Describing the broader study: The transplants that recipients received were multivisceral, liver-intestinal, or isolated intestinal. Every recipient was given anti-thymocyte globulin induction, followed by roughly 3 years of maintenance tacrolimus and steroids. After intestinal transplantation, graft-versus-host and host-versus-graft alloreactive T cell clones in the graft, circulation and bone marrow were tracked using bulk TCR-beta CDR3 sequencing. Alloreactive clones were identified by sequencing pre-transplant mixed lymphocyte reaction products and comparing these products with unstimulated pre-transplant donor and recipient T cells. The cohort enrolled about two dozen intestinal transplant recipients, one of whom was a retransplant, and 3 patients without pretransplant specimens were excluded. A peak of at least 4% donor T cells among recipient peripheral blood mononuclear cells was the definition used for donor T cell macrochimerism. Rather than going through the commercial service, samples from a few later patients were sequenced in-house on an Illumina MiSeq and processed with MiXCR.

The table lists this clone with a few counts. It has no known antigen specificity. One base away there is no much larger clone; base qualities are not given. The library was generated by the immunoSEQ multiplex PCR assay. For most patients, high-throughput TCR-beta CDR3 sequencing of genomic DNA was performed by Adaptive Biotechnologies. As for the original processing: Adaptive's ImmunoSEQ software was the source of the TCR sequencing data for approximately 18 patients, while a few other patients were processed with MiXCR and VDJtools. Because the origin of CDR3 nucleotide sequences shared between donor and recipient could not be assigned, those sequences were removed. At least 2-fold expansion over unstimulated cells and a minimum CFSE-low frequency of 0.002% (template counts) or 0.001% (read counts) were required for clones to be classified as alloreactive. Mappable clones were those detected in sequenced pre-transplant spleen, lymph node, or MLR CFSE-low populations of the donor or recipient. The cumulative frequency of alloreactive clones was calculated as a percentage of all sequences, weighted by copy number. TCRdb holds this immuneACCESS table with in-frame rearrangements only. Some clones are missing; in checked studies, unresolved V genes explain under half, and the rest has no known cause. V and J calls and clone size are copied from that table; D and trimming were computed from the DNA. Within this sample are tens of thousands of clones, with 80% of them counted one time only. Clones ranked in the top ten supply 3% to 3.5% of the sample.

V lost 3 bases and J lost 0 bases; the stretch between them is 10 bases long. The CDR3 numbers 15 residues from cysteine through phenylalanine. Only the CDR3 region is kept as DNA, spanning 45 bases read in frame from base 1. The germline V gene supplies CDR1 MGHRA and CDR2 YSYEKL. Intraepithelial and lamina propria lymphocytes were isolated from graft specimens using dithiothreitol, EDTA incubations and collagenase D digestion. Bulk TCR-beta sequencing was performed on serial intestinal graft biopsy specimens collected as late as 600 days after transplant. Points the paper makes about the study in general: Early after transplant, peak levels of circulating GvH clones were found to be associated with declines in HvG clones. Conclusions were limited by the relatively low number and heterogeneity of intestinal transplant patients. GvH clones were detected in recipient bone marrow, and some appeared earlier in ileal mucosa or blood, consistent with an intestinal mucosal origin. High GvH to HvG T cell clonal ratios were observed in the allografts of patients with donor T cell macrochimerism.

This specimen consisted of ileum tissue, obtained 98 days after intestinal transplantation. This TCR was recovered from a human patient who received an intestinal transplant, so some T cells may come from the graft donor. In this chain, TRBV4-1 is recombined with TRBJ2-3; TRBD1 could be the D gene, as 5 bases match. The CDR3: CASSQGPVSTDTQYF. The bases read TGCGCCAGCAGCCAGGGGCCGGTTAGCACAGATACGCAGTATTTT.